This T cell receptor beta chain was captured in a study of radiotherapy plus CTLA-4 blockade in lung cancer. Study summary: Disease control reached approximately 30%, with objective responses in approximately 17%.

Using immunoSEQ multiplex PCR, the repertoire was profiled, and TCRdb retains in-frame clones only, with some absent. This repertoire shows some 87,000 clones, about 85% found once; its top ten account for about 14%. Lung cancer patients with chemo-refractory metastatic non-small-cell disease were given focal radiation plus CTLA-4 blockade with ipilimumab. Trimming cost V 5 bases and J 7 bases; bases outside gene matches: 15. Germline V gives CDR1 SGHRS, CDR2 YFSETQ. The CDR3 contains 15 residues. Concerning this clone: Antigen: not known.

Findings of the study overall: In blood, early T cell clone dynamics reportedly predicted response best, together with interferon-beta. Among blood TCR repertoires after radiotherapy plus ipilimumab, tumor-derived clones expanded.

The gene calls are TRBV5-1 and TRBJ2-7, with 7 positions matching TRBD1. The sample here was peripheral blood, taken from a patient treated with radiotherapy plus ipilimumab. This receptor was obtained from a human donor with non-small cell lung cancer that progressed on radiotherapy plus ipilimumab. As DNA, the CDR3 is TGCGCCAGCAGGCAGAACAGGGGCTCATCGGGGGAGCAGTACTTC. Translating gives CASRQNRGSSGEQYF.